This T cell receptor (beta chain) was found in a study of cytomegalovirus exposure and HLA in healthy donors. Donors were ostensibly healthy at sampling, although undocumented immune exposures were probable. Primers for the PCR totalled 60 Vbeta and 13 Jbeta. The method was immunoSEQ multiplex PCR; TCRdb's version includes in-frame clones alone and lacks a portion of them. The sample lists approximately 110,000 clones, 15% seen once, with under 2% in the top ten. Germline CDR1 reads MDHEN; CDR2 reads SYDVKM. The CDR3 runs to 10 residues. Comment on this clone: Its ends do not fully match the called genes, so a read error is possible.

This sequence was found in a woman between 18 and 30 years old in good health and CMV-seronegative. The sample was PBMCs. V usage is TRBV28 and J usage is TRBJ1-1, with TRBD1 identical over 7 bases. The CDR3 nucleotides are TGTGCCAGCGGCGGGACAGCCCTCGACTTT. As protein: CASGGTALDF.